The next 32 T cell receptor beta chains were all read from a single sample in a study of cytomegalovirus exposure and HLA in healthy donors. PCR amplification relied on 60 Vbeta primers (plus 13 Jbeta primers). Only in-frame clones appear in the TCRdb table, and some are missing; sequencing was by immunoSEQ multiplex PCR. The sample includes some 91,000 clones, about two thirds of them seen just once. Source material: PBMCs. The receptors stem from a human donor in good health.

J is TRBJ1-1 and V is TRBV6-5, with a weak D call TRBD1 (6 bases). V lost 7 bases and J 4 bases, leaving 16 bases between the germline ends. The CDR3 length is 14 residues. CDR1 is MNHEY, CDR2 SVGAGI, per germline. CDR3 nucleotides: TGTGCCAGCACCAAGACAGGTACAGGCACTGAAGCTTTCTTT. Translated: CASTKTGTGTEAFF.

In its sample, this clone was seen once. CDR3: CAIRRTGTNYGYTF. The CDR3 nucleotides read TGTGCCATCAGGAGGACAGGGACCAACTATGGCTACACCTTC. The chain combines TRBV10-3 with TRBJ1-2; 8 bases are shared with TRBD1. The germline V gene encodes CDR1 ENHRY and CDR2 SYGVKD. J gave up 2 bases and V 6 bases, and 5 bases lay outside the gene matches. This CDR3 is 14 amino acids long.

The CDR3 here is CASSPGQGTTGELFF. The CDR3, as DNA: TGTGCCAGTAGTCCGGGACAGGGAACCACCGGGGAGCTGTTTTTT. J is TRBJ2-2 and V is TRBV19, with 9 bases fitting TRBD1. J was trimmed by 4 bases and V by 5 bases; bases with no gene match: 5. The CDR3 covers 15 residues. Germline V gene data show CDR1 as LNHDA and CDR2 as SQIVND (reference sequence).

V is TRBV14 and J is TRBJ1-2; possible D gene TRBD1, 5 bases. There are 16 residues in the CDR3. Looked up from germline, CDR1 is SGHDN and CDR2 is FVKESK. Trimming cost V 4 bases and J 0 bases, with 15 bases left between them. The CDR3, as DNA: TGTGCCAGCAGCCTTTTGGCAGGGCGAGCTAACTATGGCTACACCTTC. Translated, it gives CASSLLAGRANYGYTF.

This clone was counted between two and nine times. The rearrangement uses TRBV10-3 and TRBJ1-1, with TRBD1 as a possible D gene (5 bases). Looked up from germline, CDR1 is ENHRY and CDR2 is SYGVKD. The CDR3 length is 13 residues. V was trimmed by 4 bases and J by 1 base, leaving 7 bases between them. The CDR3 nucleotides are TGTGCCATCAGTGGACAGCCGAACACTGAAGCTTTCTTT. This gives the protein CAISGQPNTEAFF.

This clone was observed a few times. The CDR3 is CASTTGPQGETGELFF. CDR3 bases: TGTGCCAGCACGACCGGCCCGCAGGGTGAGACCGGGGAGCTGTTTTTT. The rearrangement joins TRBV9 to TRBJ2-2, with D possibly TRBD1 on 5 matching bases. The CDR3 totals 16 residues. Trimming took 6 bases from V and 5 from J, leaving 20 bases between them. CDR1 and CDR2 (germline): SGDLS, YYNGEE.

CDR3 sequence (DNA): TGCGCCAGCAGCTGGAGGACAGGGAAAGAGACCCAGTACTTC. This gives the protein CASSWRTGKETQYF. The chain carries TRBV5-1 and TRBJ2-5, with 8 bases that match TRBD1. J lost 3 bases, V lost 3 bases, and 4 bases had no gene match. The CDR3 spans 14 residues. Germline lookup yields CDR1 SGHRS and CDR2 YFSETQ. The complete variable domain, with remaining parts taken from reference TRBV5-1 and TRBJ2-5, reads KAGVTQTPRYLIKTRGQQVTLSCSPISGHRSVSWYQQTPGQGLQFLFEYFSETQRNKGNFPGRFSGRQFSNSRSEMNVSTLELGDSALYLCASSWRTGKETQYFGPGTRLLVL.

J is TRBJ1-1 and V is TRBV29-1; no clear D. In germline, CDR1 is SQVTM, CDR2 ANQGSEA. Trimming left V 7 bases short and J 1 base short, with 4 bases between. This CDR3 has 10 residues. The CDR3 DNA reads TGCAGCGCCCGGAACACTGAAGCTTTCTTT. This sequence encodes CSARNTEAFF.

The chain is built from TRBV11-2 and TRBJ1-6, with a possible D match to TRBD1 (6 bases). Germline CDR1 reads SGHAT; CDR2 reads FQNNGV. CDR3 size: 14 residues. Deletions cut 5 bases from V and 10 bases from J, with 15 bases between. In DNA, the CDR3 is TGTGCCAGCAGCCGAGCAGGGGTAGAATCACCCCTCCACTTT. Translating it yields CASSRAGVESPLHF.

Only a few counts were recorded for this clone. The chain employs TRBV19 and TRBJ2-6, with 10 bases aligning to TRBD1. The J segment lost 2 bases and the V segment lost 4 bases, leaving 5 bases of the junction unmatched. CDR1 is LNHDA, CDR2 SQIVND, per germline (reference sequence). This CDR3 contains 17 residues. The CDR3 DNA reads TGTGCCAGTAGTACCAGGACAGGGGGTACTGGGGCCAACGTCCTGACTTTC. Translating it yields CASSTRTGGTGANVLTF.

The rearrangement links TRBV9 to TRBJ1-1, with a weak D call TRBD1 (5 bases). CDR3 length: 17 residues. V shed 3 bases and J shed 5 bases, with 23 bases lying between them. Looked up from germline, CDR1 is SGDLS and CDR2 is YYNGEE. CDR3 bases: TGTGCCAGCAGCGACGGGACTCGCGAGTTACGAAGGACTGAAGCTTTCTTT. It translates to CASSDGTRELRRTEAFF.

This clone was recorded a few times. The CDR3 bases are TGTGCCAGTATGCCCCTGGGAGGAGATTATGGCTCCTATAATTCACCCCTCCACTTT. Protein sequence: CASMPLGGDYGSYNSPLHF. The chain carries TRBV19 and TRBJ1-6; D remains unclear. The germline V gene encodes CDR1 LNHDA and CDR2 SQIVND (reference sequence). V shed 7 bases and J shed 0 bases, with 22 bases lying between them. The CDR3 covers 19 residues.

The chain recombines TRBV11-3 with TRBJ2-7; 9 nucleotides agree with TRBD1. Germline-derived CDR1 and CDR2 are SGHNT and YENEEA. CDR3 length: 15 residues. With V trimmed by 5 bases and J by 0 bases, 5 bases remained unmatched. This chain's CDR3 is CASSPGQGLSYEQYF. The CDR3 DNA sequence: TGTGCCAGCAGCCCCGGACAGGGGCTCTCCTACGAGCAGTACTTC.

The V gene is TRBV7-9, the J gene TRBJ1-2; 10 bases align to TRBD1. V lost 5 bases and J lost 8; bases outside the gene matches: 11. Germline V gene data show CDR1 as SEHNR and CDR2 as FQNEAQ (reference sequence). The CDR3 contains 15 residues. In DNA form, the CDR3 reads TGTGCCAGCAGCGTAGGGACAGGGGTCAGTGTCGGCTACACCTTC. The encoded protein is CASSVGTGVSVGYTF.

This chain joins TRBV27 and TRBJ2-5; D is possibly TRBD1 (5 bases). Trimming removed 3 bases from V and 6 bases from J, with 14 bases in between. CDR1 and CDR2 from the germline V gene are MNHEY and SMNVEV (reference sequence). The CDR3 has 14 residues. Written as DNA, the CDR3 is TGTGCCAGCAGTTTTGGGCAGGGCAGGAAGACCCAGTACTTC. The encoded protein is CASSFGQGRKTQYF.

V is TRBV7-8 and J is TRBJ2-7, with TRBD1 matching over 10 bases. CDR1 SGHVS and CDR2 FQNEAQ come from the germline V gene. V shed 5 bases, J shed 0 bases, and the junction held 7 bases outside the gene matches. The CDR3 runs to 16 residues. Written as DNA, the CDR3 is TGTGCCAGCAGCCCAGTTGGGACAGGGGACTCCTACGAGCAGTACTTC. Translated, it gives CASSPVGTGDSYEQYF.

The V and J genes are TRBV4-3 and TRBJ1-2, with 7 bases matching TRBD1. J was trimmed by 6 bases and V by 3 bases; bases with no gene match: 7. This CDR3 region has 14 residues. Germline CDR1 LGHNA, CDR2 YSLEER. The CDR3 spells CASSQADRDDGYTF. CDR3 nucleotide sequence: TGCGCCAGCAGCCAGGCCGACAGGGACGATGGCTACACCTTC.

The chain joins TRBV5-1 to TRBJ1-1; possibly TRBD1 for D (6 bases). From germline, CDR1 is SGHRS and CDR2 YFSETQ. This CDR3 is built from 13 residues. V dropped 4 bases and J dropped 1 base, with 8 bases sitting between them. The CDR3 bases are TGCGCCAGCAGCATCAGGGGGAACACTGAAGCTTTCTTT. Translated, it gives CASSIRGNTEAFF.

This clone was observed a single time. The chain is built from TRBV5-1 and TRBJ2-7; 9 nucleotides match TRBD1. This CDR3 comprises 13 residues. Germline lookup yields CDR1 SGHRS and CDR2 YFSETQ. The J segment lost 6 bases and the V segment lost 7 bases, leaving 8 bases of the junction unmatched. The CDR3 nucleotides read TGCGCCAGCTCCGGACAGGGGATTGGCGAGCAGTACTTC. It translates to CASSGQGIGEQYF. Using reference TRBV5-1 and TRBJ2-7 for the parts outside the CDR3, the full variable domain is KAGVTQTPRYLIKTRGQQVTLSCSPISGHRSVSWYQQTPGQGLQFLFEYFSETQRNKGNFPGRFSGRQFSNSRSEMNVSTLELGDSALYLCASSGQGIGEQYFGPGTRLTVT.

This clone was seen only once. The gene calls are TRBV11-2 and TRBJ1-6, with a tentative D call TRBD1 (6 bases). Germline V gene sequence: CDR1 SGHAT, CDR2 FQNNGV. CDR3 length equals 15 residues. V lost 3 bases, J lost 6 bases, and 12 bases lay in between. The CDR3 DNA follows: TGTGCCAGCAGCTTCCAAAAGGGGGTTAATTCACCCCTCCACTTT. Its translation: CASSFQKGVNSPLHF.

V usage is TRBV25-1 and J usage is TRBJ2-7, with D tentatively TRBD2 (5 bases). CDR1 is MGHDK and CDR2 is SYGVNS in the germline V gene. V lost 6 bases, J lost 0 bases, and 9 bases lay in between. This CDR3 is built from 13 residues. CDR3 sequence (DNA): TGTGCCAGCAGGGACTTTTCCTCCTACGAGCAGTACTTC. Translating it yields CASRDFSSYEQYF.

This clone was detected a few times. The chain carries TRBV6-5 and TRBJ2-5, with 10 bases identical to TRBD2. Germline CDR1 is MNHEY and CDR2 is SVGAGI. This CDR3 is 14 amino acids long. With V trimmed by 6 bases and J by 6 bases, 7 bases remained unmatched. For the CDR3, the DNA is TGTGCCAGCAGAGAACCTAGCGGGGGAAAGACCCAGTACTTC. This sequence encodes CASREPSGGKTQYF.

This clone was seen only a few times. The chain is built from TRBV5-6 and TRBJ2-3; D possibly corresponds to TRBD2 (5 bases). Germline V gene lookup returns CDR1 SGHDT and CDR2 YYEEEE. With 4 bases removed from V and 0 bases from J, the gap between germline ends came to 18 bases. This CDR3 has 17 amino acids. The CDR3 sequence is CASSATEVVRSTDTQYF. The CDR3, as DNA: TGTGCCAGCAGCGCTACGGAGGTGGTTCGTAGCACAGATACGCAGTATTTT.

The chain joins TRBV6-6 to TRBJ1-2; D perhaps matches TRBD1 (6 bases). V lost 6 bases to trimming and J lost 0 bases, with 8 bases between them. The germline V gene encodes CDR1 MNHNY and CDR2 SVGAGI (reference sequence). The CDR3 runs to 13 residues. The CDR3 reads CASRQGANYGYTF. Written as DNA, the CDR3 is TGTGCCAGCAGACAGGGAGCTAACTATGGCTACACCTTC.

The rearrangement joins TRBV4-1 to TRBJ2-5; D is perhaps TRBD2 (5 bases). From germline, CDR1 is MGHRA and CDR2 YSYEKL. Trimming stripped 1 base from V and 4 bases from J, with 10 bases between. The CDR3 covers 14 residues. For the CDR3, the DNA is TGCGCCAGCAGCCAAGTTGTGGCGGGAGAGACCCAGTACTTC. As protein: CASSQVVAGETQYF.

J is TRBJ1-1 and V is TRBV19; tentative D call: TRBD1 (6 bases). From germline, CDR1 is LNHDA and CDR2 SQIVND (reference sequence). V shed 11 bases and J shed 4 bases, with 20 bases lying between them. The CDR3 is made up of 14 amino acids. The CDR3 coding sequence is TGTGCCCGGAACGGGGACACCCGAGGCACTGAAGCTTTCTTT. Protein sequence: CARNGDTRGTEAFF.

The chain has TRBV6-6 and TRBJ1-1, with 7 bases lining up with TRBD1. With V trimmed by 6 bases and J by 1 base, 8 bases remained unmatched. This CDR3 contains 15 residues. Germline V gene data show CDR1 as MNHNY and CDR2 as SVGAGI (reference sequence). The CDR3 loop is CASSLTGQKNTEAFF. The CDR3 DNA follows: TGTGCCAGCAGCCTTACGGGACAGAAGAACACTGAAGCTTTCTTT.

The chain employs TRBV19 and TRBJ1-1; no definite D call. The CDR3 spans 10 residues. V lost 11 bases and J lost 7, with 11 bases in between. The germline V gene encodes CDR1 LNHDA and CDR2 SQIVND (reference sequence). The CDR3 reads CAGGDREAFF. CDR3 coding DNA: TGTGCCGGAGGCGACCGTGAAGCTTTCTTT.

This chain uses TRBV6-5 with TRBJ2-7, with D perhaps matching TRBD1 (5 bases). Germline CDR1 and CDR2: MNHEY and SVGAGI. The germline V and J ends were trimmed by 2 bases and 5 bases, with 10 bases remaining between them. The CDR3 runs to 13 residues. CDR3 nucleotides: TGTGCCAGCAGTTACGGGCAGGGTAACGAGCAGTACTTC. It specifies CASSYGQGNEQYF.

The J gene is TRBJ1-2, the V gene TRBV6-5; D unclear. The V gene's germline CDR1 is MNHEY and CDR2 SVGAGI. The CDR3 spans 14 residues. V lost 6 bases and J 0 bases, leaving 11 bases between the germline ends. CDR3 nucleotides: TGTGCCAGCAGAGGCTCCGGGTCTAACTATGGCTACACCTTC. It is translated as CASRGSGSNYGYTF.

V usage is TRBV5-1 and J usage is TRBJ1-2; D is unclear. The length of the CDR3 is 13 residues. Between the trimmed V and J ends, which lost 1 base and 6 bases, there was a span of 10 bases. Germline-derived CDR1 and CDR2 are SGHRS and YFSETQ. CDR3 sequence: CASSLNPRDGYTF. The CDR3 DNA reads as TGCGCCAGCAGCTTGAATCCCCGGGATGGCTACACCTTC.

The chain links TRBV13 to TRBJ1-2, with 12 positions matching TRBD1. Germline values: CDR1 PRHDT, CDR2 FYEKMQ (reference sequence). Trimming removed 1 base from V and 8 bases from J; junction bases left unmatched: 11. This CDR3 has 17 amino acids. CDR3 sequence (DNA): TGTGCCAGCAGCTTAGTAGAGGCTGGGACAGGGGGCGAGGGCTACACCTTC. Its protein is CASSLVEAGTGGEGYTF.